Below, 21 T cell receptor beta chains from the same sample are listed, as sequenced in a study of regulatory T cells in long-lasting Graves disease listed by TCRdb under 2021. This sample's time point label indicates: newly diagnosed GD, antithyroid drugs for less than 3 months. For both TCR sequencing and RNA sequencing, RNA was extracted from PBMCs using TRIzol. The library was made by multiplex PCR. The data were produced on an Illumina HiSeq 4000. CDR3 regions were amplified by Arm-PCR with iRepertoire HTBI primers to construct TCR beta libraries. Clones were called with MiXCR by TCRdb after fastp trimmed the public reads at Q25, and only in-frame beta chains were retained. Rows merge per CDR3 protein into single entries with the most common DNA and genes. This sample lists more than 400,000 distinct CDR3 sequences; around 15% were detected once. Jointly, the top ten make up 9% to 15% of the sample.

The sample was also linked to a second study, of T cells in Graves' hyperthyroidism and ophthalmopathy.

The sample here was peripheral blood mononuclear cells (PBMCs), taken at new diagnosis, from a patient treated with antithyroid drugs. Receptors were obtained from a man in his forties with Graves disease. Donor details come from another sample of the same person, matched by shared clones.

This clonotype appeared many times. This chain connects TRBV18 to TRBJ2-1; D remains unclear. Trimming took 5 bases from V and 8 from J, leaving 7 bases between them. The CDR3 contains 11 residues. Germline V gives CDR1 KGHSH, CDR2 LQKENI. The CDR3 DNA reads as TGTGCCAGCTCAGCAGGCTATGAGCAGTTCTTC. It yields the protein CASSAGYEQFF.

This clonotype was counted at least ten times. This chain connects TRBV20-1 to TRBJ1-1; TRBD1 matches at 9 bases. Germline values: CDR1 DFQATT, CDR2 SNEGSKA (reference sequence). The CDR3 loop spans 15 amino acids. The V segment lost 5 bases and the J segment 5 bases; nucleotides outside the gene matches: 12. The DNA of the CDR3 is TGCAGTGCTTCACCTAACAGGGGGCTGGGAACTGAAGCTTTCTTT. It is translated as CSASPNRGLGTEAFF.

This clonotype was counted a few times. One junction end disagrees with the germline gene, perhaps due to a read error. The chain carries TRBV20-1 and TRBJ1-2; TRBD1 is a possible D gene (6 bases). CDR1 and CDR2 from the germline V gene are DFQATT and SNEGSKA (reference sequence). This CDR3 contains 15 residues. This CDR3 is CSAGESAGAGYGYTF. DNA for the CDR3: TGCAGTGCTGGAGAGAGTGCGGGGGCGGGCTATGGCTACACCTTC.

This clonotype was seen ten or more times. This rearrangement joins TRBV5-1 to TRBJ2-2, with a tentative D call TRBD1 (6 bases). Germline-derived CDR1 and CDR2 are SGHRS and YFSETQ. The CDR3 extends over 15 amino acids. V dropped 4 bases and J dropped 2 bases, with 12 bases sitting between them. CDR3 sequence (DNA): TGCGCCAGCAGCAACAGGGTGGCAAACACCGGGGAGCTGTTTTTT. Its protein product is CASSNRVANTGELFF.

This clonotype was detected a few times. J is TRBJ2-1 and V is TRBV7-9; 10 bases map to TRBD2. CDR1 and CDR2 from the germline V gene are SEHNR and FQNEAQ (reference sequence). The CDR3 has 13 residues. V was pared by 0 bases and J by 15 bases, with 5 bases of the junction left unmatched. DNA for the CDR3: TGTGCCAGCAGCTTAGCGGTGACTAGCGGGTTGTTCTTC. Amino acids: CASSLAVTSGLFF.

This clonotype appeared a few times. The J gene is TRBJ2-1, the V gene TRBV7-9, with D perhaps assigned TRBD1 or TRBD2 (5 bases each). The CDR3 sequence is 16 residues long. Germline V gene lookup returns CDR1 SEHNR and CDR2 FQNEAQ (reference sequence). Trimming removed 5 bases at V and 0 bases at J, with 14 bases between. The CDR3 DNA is TGTGCCAGCAGCATCGGGACCGCCAGCTCCTACAATGAGCAGTTCTTC. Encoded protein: CASSIGTASSYNEQFF.

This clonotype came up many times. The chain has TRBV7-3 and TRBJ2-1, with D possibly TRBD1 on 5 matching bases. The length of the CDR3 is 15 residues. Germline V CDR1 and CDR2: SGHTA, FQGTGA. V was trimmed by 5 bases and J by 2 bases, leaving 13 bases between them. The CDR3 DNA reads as TGTGCCAGCAGCCTGCAGGGCCAGCCCTACAATGAGCAGTTCTTC. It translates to CASSLQGQPYNEQFF.

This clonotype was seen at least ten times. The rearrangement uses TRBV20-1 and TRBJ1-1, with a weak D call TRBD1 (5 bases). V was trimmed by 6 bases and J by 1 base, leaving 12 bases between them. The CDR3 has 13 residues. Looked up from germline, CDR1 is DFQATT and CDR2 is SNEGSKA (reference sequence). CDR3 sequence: CSAEDTTNTEAFF. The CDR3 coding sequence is TGCAGTGCCGAGGACACGACGAACACTGAAGCTTTCTTT.

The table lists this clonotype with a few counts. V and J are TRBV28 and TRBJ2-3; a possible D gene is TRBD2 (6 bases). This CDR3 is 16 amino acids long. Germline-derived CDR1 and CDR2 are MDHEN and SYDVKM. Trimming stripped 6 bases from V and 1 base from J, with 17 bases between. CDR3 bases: TGTGCCAGCAGCCCCCGGACTACATCCCGCACAGATACGCAGTATTTT. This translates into CASSPRTTSRTDTQYF.

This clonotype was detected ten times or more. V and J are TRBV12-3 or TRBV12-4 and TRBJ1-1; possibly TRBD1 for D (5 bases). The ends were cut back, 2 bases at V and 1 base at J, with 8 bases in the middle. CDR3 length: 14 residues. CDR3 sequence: CASSLPGPNTEAFF. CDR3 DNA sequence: TGTGCCAGCAGTTTACCGGGACCGAACACTGAAGCTTTCTTT.

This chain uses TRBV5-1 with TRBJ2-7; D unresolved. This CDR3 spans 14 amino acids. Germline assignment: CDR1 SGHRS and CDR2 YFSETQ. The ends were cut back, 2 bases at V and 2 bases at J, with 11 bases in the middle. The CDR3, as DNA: TGCGCCAGCAGCTTTTCCAGGAAGCCCTACGAGCAGTACTTC. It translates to CASSFSRKPYEQYF.

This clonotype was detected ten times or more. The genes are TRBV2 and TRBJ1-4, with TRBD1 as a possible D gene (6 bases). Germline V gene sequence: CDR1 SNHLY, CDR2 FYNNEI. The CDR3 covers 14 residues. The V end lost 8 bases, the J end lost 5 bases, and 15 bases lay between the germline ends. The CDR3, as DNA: TGTGCCAGCCGGTCCGAGGGGGGAAATGAAAAACTGTTTTTT. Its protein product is CASRSEGGNEKLFF.

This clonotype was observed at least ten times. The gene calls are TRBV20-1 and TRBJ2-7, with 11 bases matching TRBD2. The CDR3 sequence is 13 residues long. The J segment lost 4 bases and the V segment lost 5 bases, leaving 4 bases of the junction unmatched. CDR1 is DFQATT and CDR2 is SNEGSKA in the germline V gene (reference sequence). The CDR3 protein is CSAGGLAVYEQYF. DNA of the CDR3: TGCAGTGCTGGGGGACTAGCGGTTTACGAGCAGTACTTC.

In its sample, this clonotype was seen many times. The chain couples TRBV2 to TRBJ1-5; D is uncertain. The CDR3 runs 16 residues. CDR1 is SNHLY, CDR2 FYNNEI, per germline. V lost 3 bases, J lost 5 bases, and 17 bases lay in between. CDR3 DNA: TGTGCCAGCAGTGAGCGCTCTCCGGCCGCGTATCAGCCCCAGCATTTT. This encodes CASSERSPAAYQPQHF. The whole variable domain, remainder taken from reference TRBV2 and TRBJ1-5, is EPEVTQTPSHQVTQMGQEVILRCVPISNHLYFYWYRQILGQKVEFLVSFYNNEISEKSEIFDDQFSVERPDGSNFTLKIRSTKLEDSAMYFCASSERSPAAYQPQHFGDGTRLSIL.

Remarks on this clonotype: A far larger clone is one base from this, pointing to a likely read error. The CDR3 is CASRSSTSGRVGEQYF. CDR3 bases: TGTGCCAGCAGGTCCTCGACTAGCGGGAGGGTTGGGGAGCAGTACTTC. This sequence joins TRBV12-3 or TRBV12-4 and TRBJ2-4; 14 bases line up with TRBD2. The V and J ends lost 6 bases and 13 bases, in that order; junction bases with no gene match: 14. CDR3 length: 16 residues.

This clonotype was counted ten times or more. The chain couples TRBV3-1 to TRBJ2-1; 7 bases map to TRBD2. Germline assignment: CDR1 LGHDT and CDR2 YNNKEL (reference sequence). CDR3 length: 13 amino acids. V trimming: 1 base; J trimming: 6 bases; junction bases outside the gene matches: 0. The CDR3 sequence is CASSQGGGNEQFF. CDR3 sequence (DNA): TGTGCCAGCAGCCAAGGGGGGGGCAATGAGCAGTTCTTC.

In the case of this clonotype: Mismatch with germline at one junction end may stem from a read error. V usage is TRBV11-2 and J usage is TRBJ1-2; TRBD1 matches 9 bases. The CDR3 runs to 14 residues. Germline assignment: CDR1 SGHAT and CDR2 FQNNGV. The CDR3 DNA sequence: TGTGCCAGCAGCTCCACAGGGGGCTTAGGTGGCTACGCCTTC. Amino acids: CASSSTGGLGGYAF. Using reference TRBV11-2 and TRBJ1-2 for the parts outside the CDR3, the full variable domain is EAGVAQSPRYKIIEKRQSVAFWCNPISGHATLYWYQQILGQGPKLLIQFQNNGVVDDSQLPKDRFSAERLKGVDSTLKIQPAKLEDSAVYLCASSSTGGLGGYAFGSGTRLTVV.

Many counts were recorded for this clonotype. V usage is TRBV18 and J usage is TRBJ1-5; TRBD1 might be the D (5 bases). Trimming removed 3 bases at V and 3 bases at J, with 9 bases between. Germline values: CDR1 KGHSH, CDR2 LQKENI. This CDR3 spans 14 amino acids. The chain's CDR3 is CASSPGTDNQPQHF. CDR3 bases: TGTGCCAGCTCACCCGGGACGGACAATCAGCCCCAGCATTTT.

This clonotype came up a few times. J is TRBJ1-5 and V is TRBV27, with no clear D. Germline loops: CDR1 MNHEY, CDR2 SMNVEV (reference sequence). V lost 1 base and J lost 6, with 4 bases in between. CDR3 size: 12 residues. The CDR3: CASSLWGQPQHF. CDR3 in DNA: TGTGCCAGCAGTTTATGGGGTCAGCCCCAGCATTTT.

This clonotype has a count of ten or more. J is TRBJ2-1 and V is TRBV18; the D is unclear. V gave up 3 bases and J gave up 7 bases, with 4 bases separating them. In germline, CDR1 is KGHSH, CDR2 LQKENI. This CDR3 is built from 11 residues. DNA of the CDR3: TGTGCCAGCTCACCGCAAAATGAGCAGTTCTTC. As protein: CASSPQNEQFF.

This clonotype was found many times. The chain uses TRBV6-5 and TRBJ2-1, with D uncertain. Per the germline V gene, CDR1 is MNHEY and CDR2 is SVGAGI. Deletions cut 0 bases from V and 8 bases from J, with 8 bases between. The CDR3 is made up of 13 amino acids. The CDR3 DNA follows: TGTGCCAGCAGTTACTCGACTGGTCATGAGCAGTTCTTC. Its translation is CASSYSTGHEQFF.